This T cell receptor beta chain was captured in a study of human T cells and chemical hapten exposure. Study background: Across the whole study, which lasted around 24 weeks, patients were given diphenylcyclopropenone on the scalp once a week.

Each CDR3 protein gets one entry after TCRdb re-called the RACE reads with MiXCR. The sample shows 65,000 to 85,000 distinct CDR3 sequences, about a tenth of them seen only once. Germline V gene lookup returns CDR1 DFQATT and CDR2 SNEGSKA (reference sequence). CDR3 length equals 15 residues. This clonotype was observed a few times. Its target is not known. The sample's time point: patch test 1, 2 weeks after DPC sensitization. Treatment indicated: therapeutic diphenylcyclopropenone sensitization with weekly scalp DPC. Study observations and caveats: With regard to DPC sensitization, TCRs above 1 in 1000 frequency did not change. Expanded TCRs formed significantly more large CDR3 similarity clusters than controls.

The sample consisted of whole blood, taken in connection with sensitization to the hapten diphenylcyclopropenone (DPC). The chain has TRBV20-1 and TRBJ1-5, with D unresolved. The receptor comes from a woman between 50 and 59 years old with alopecia areata. Some clones in this sample may be carry-over from other donors' samples. CDR3 amino acids: CSQTTGSGSNQPQHF. Written as DNA, the CDR3 is TGCAGCCAAACCACGGGGTCGGGAAGCAATCAGCCCCAGCATTTT.